These T cell receptor beta chains were read from a single sample in a study of blood T cell repertoires in COVID-19. Repertoires were generated with immunoSEQ multiplex PCR, while TCRdb's copy carries only in-frame clones and drops some. Among about 220,000 clones listed, over 75% were seen once. Sequencing input: peripheral blood. The receptors derive from a woman aged 70 to 79 with COVID-19, enrolled during active disease. Both conserved end residues are part of each CDR3. The D gene is left open where the match is weak. For some rows the clone size is stated as once, few or many, or as a class when expanded; others skip it.

v_call	clone_size	d_call	j_call	cdr3_nt	cdr3_aa
TRBV19	-	-	TRBJ2-1	TGTGCCTCGACCCCCGCCGGACAAGCTTACAATGAGCAGTTCTTC	CASTPAGQAYNEQFF
TRBV7-9	-	-	TRBJ1-5	TGTGCCAGCAGCTTAGGGGTGGGTGGGAGCCAGCCCCAGCATTTT	CASSLGVGGSQPQHF
TRBV12-3/TRBV12-4	-	-	TRBJ2-7	TGTGCCAGCAGGAATACATCCTACGAGCAGTACTTC	CASRNTSYEQYF
TRBV7-2	-	TRBD1	TRBJ1-6	TGTGCCAGCAGCCCTCGAGGGGGCCAGAATTCACCCCTCCACTTT	CASSPRGGQNSPLHF
TRBV2	once	-	TRBJ2-1	TGTGCCAGCAGTGAAGGGTCGGCGGGCTCCTACAATGAGCAGTTCTTC	CASSEGSAGSYNEQFF
TRBV6-2/TRBV6-3	-	-	TRBJ2-7	TGTGCCAGCAGACCTCCTGAAGGCAGGGGACCCTACGAGCAGTACTTC	CASRPPEGRGPYEQYF
TRBV19	-	-	TRBJ1-2	TGTGCCAGTAGGTCGATCGAGACAGGTGGCTACACCTTC	CASRSIETGGYTF
TRBV15	-	TRBD2	TRBJ2-1	TGTGCCACCAGCGACGGGACTACTATTTGGAGGGTCTACAATGAGCAGTTCTTC	CATSDGTTIWRVYNEQFF
TRBV7-9	-	TRBD1	TRBJ2-7	TGTGCCAGCAGCCCCGACAGGGGCGAGAGAGAGCAGTACTTC	CASSPDRGEREQYF
TRBV30	once	-	TRBJ2-2	TGTGCCTGGAGTGCTCTGGCGGCCGGGGAGCTGTTTTTT	CAWSALAAGELFF
TRBV28	-	-	TRBJ1-3	TGTGCCAGCAGTTCCCTTTCCAGGGCTCCCTCTGGAAACACCATATATTTT	CASSSLSRAPSGNTIYF
TRBV2	-	TRBD2	TRBJ2-7	TGTGCCAGCAGAGAGCTAGCGGGCTTGGGAGAGCAGTACTTC	CASRELAGLGEQYF
TRBV21-1	once	-	TRBJ2-7	TGTGCCAGCAGCAAAAGAGGGGGACAGATAGGGCAGTACTTC	CASSKRGGQIGQYF
TRBV7-3	-	-	TRBJ2-2	TGTGCCAGCAGCTTAAGTACGGGACAGAACACCGGGGAGCTGTTTTTT	CASSLSTGQNTGELFF
TRBV7-2	-	-	TRBJ2-3	TGTGCCAGCAGCTTAGGGCTTATCACAGATACGCAGTATTTT	CASSLGLITDTQYF
TRBV15	-	TRBD2	TRBJ2-3	TGTGCCACCAGCAGTGGGACTAGCGGGAGTTCTACGCAGTATTTT	CATSSGTSGSSTQYF
TRBV11-2	-	TRBD2	TRBJ2-2	TGTGCCAGCAGCGTTAGCGGGGGCCACACCGGGGAGCTGTTTTTT	CASSVSGGHTGELFF
TRBV5-1	-	-	TRBJ1-4	TGCGCCAGCAGCTTGGGAGGGGGAAATGAAAAACTGTTTTTT	CASSLGGGNEKLFF
TRBV7-3	few	TRBD1	TRBJ1-1	TGTGCCAGCAGCCTGGACAGGATGAACACTGAAGCTTTCTTT	CASSLDRMNTEAFF
TRBV4-3	once	-	TRBJ2-2	TGCGCCAGCAGCCAAAGAGTTTTCTTGGACCGGACTCTGAACACCGGGGAGCTGTTTTTT	CASSQRVFLDRTLNTGELFF
TRBV5-1	-	TRBD1	TRBJ2-2	TGCGCCAGCAGCTTTAGGGACAGTCGCACCGGGGAGCTGTTTTTT	CASSFRDSRTGELFF
TRBV7-9	-	-	TRBJ1-2	TGTGCCAGCAGCATTTCGGGAGCAGGAGGAGGCTACACCTTC	CASSISGAGGGYTF
TRBV19	-	TRBD2	TRBJ2-1	TGTGCCAGTAGTCAACTAGCGGGGGGAAATGAGCAGTTCTTC	CASSQLAGGNEQFF
TRBV23-1	-	-	TRBJ1-2	TGCGCCAGCAGTCAATCGGGAGGGCAGGGGAACTATGGCTACACCTTC	CASSQSGGQGNYGYTF
TRBV4-3	-	-	TRBJ2-3	TGCGCCAGCAGCCAAGACCCCGGAGGCGCAGATACGCAGTATTTT	CASSQDPGGADTQYF
TRBV6-6	-	TRBD2	TRBJ2-7	TGTGCCAGCAGCACCACTTTAGCGGGGGGGTTTGAGCAGTACTTC	CASSTTLAGGFEQYF
TRBV6-4	-	-	TRBJ2-2	TGTGCCAGCAGCCCAGGGCGGACCGGGGAGCTGTTTTTT	CASSPGRTGELFF
TRBV6-5	-	-	TRBJ1-6	TGTGCCAGCAGTTTGGGAGGGATGACCTATAATTCACCCCTCCACTTT	CASSLGGMTYNSPLHF